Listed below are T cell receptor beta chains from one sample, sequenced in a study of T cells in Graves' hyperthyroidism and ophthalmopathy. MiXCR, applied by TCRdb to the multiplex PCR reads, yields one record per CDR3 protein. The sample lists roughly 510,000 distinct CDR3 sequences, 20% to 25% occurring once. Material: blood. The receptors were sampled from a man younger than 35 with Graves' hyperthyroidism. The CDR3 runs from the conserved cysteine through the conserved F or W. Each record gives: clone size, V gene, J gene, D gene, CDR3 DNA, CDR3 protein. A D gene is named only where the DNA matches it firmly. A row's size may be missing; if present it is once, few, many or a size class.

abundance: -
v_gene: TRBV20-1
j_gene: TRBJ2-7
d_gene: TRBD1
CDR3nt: TGCAGTGCAGGAGGACAGGGGAGGGACGAGCAGTACTTC
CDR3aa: CSAGGQGRDEQYF

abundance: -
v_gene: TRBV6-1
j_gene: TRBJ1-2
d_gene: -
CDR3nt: TGTGCCAGCGTAGGACACCCTTCGGATGGCTACACCTTC
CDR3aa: CASVGHPSDGYTF

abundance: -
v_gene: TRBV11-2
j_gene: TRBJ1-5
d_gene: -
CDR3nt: TGTGCCAGCAGCCCAGGGTTCGGGCTTCAGCCCCAGCATTTT
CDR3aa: CASSPGFGLQPQHF

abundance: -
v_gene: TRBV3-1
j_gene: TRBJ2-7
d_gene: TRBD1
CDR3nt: TGTGCCAGCAGCCAAGAAACAGGGGTTAAGCAGTACTTC
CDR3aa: CASSQETGVKQYF

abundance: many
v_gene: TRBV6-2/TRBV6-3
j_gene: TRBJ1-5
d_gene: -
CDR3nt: TGTGCCAGCAGTCCCGACAGATTAACCGCTCAGCCCCAGCATTTT
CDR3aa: CASSPDRLTAQPQHF

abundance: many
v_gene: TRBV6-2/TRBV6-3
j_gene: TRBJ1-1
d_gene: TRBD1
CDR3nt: TGTGCCAGCAGACCACAGGGGACCCACACTGAAGCTTTCTTT
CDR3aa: CASRPQGTHTEAFF

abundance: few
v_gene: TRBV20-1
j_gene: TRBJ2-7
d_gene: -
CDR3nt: TGCAGTGCTAGAGGGGGCGATTACGAGCAGTACTTC
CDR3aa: CSARGGDYEQYF

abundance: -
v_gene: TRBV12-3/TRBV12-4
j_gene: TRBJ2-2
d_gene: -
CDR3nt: TGTGCCAGCAGTACAGGACTCCTCGGCACCGGGGAGCTGTGTTTT
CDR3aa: CASSTGLLGTGELCF

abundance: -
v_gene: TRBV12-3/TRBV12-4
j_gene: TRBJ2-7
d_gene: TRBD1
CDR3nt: TGTGCCAGCACTGAAAACCGGGACAGGGAACGCGAGCAGTACTTC
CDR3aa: CASTENRDREREQYF

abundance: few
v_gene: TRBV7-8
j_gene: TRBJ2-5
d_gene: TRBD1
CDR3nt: TGTGCCAGCAGCAAACCTCGACAGGGGGTAGAAAAGACCCAGTACTTC
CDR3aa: CASSKPRQGVEKTQYF

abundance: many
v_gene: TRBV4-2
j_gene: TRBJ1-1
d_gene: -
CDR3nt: TGTGCCAGCAGCCAAGATAAGGCAGGGAGGCAACCGACTGAAGCTTTCTTT
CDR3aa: CASSQDKAGRQPTEAFF

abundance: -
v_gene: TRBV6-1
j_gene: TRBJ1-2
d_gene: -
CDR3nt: TGTGCCAGCAGTGGCTACGAGGGGGAAGCGGGCTACACCTTC
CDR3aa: CASSGYEGEAGYTF

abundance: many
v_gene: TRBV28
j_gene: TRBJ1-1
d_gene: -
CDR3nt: TGTGCCAGCAGCCCACCAGGGGTTACTGAAGCTTTCTTT
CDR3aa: CASSPPGVTEAFF

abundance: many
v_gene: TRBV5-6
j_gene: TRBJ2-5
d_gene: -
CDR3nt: TGTGCCAGCAGTCGGGCCGTGGAGACCCAGTACTTC
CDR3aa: CASSRAVETQYF

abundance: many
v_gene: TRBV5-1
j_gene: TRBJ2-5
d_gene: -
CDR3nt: TGCGCCAGCAGCTTCGGGACGGCGAACCAAGAGACCCAGTACTTC
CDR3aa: CASSFGTANQETQYF

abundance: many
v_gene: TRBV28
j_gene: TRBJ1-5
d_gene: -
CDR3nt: TGTGCCAGCAGTTTGGAAGGGGCCACTCAGCCCCAGCATTTT
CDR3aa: CASSLEGATQPQHF

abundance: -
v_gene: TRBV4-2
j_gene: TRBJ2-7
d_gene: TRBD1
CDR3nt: TGTGCCAGCAGCCAAGGACCTCAGACAGGGTTTGCCTACGAGCAGTACTTC
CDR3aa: CASSQGPQTGFAYEQYF

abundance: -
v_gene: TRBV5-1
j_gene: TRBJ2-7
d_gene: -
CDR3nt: TGCGCCAGCAGCTCCGGTGGGGGGGCCGAGCAGTACTTC
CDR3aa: CASSSGGGAEQYF

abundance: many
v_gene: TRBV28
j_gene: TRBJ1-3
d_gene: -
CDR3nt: TGTGCCAGCAGTACTACTAAGACTGCGGGAAACACCATATATTTT
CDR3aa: CASSTTKTAGNTIYF

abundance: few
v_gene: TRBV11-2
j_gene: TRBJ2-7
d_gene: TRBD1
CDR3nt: TGTGCCAGCAGTCAGTTGGACAGGGGATCCTACGAGCAGTACTTC
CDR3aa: CASSQLDRGSYEQYF

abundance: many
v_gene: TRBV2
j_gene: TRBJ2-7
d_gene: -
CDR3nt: TGTGCCAGCTACACTTGGCCCCGGCGCTACGAGCAGTACTTC
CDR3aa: CASYTWPRRYEQYF

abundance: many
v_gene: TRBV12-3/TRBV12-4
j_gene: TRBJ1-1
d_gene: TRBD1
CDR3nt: TGTGCCAGCAGTTTATGGGACAGCGAAGCTTTCTTT
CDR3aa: CASSLWDSEAFF

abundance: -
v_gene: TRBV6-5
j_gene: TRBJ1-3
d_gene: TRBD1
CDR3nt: TGTGCCAGCAGTTACGGGGACAGGGGGACGGGTGGAAACACCATATATTTT
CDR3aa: CASSYGDRGTGGNTIYF

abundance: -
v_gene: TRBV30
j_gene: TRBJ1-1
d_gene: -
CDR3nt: TGTGCCTGGAGCCTCCCCCGAGAAGGGAGGTTAGAAGCTTTCTTT
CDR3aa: CAWSLPREGRLEAFF

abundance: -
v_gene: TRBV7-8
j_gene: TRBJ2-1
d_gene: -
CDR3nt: TGTGCCAGCAGCTTAGACGTCGGACTTACAAACAATGAGCAGTTCTTC
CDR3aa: CASSLDVGLTNNEQFF

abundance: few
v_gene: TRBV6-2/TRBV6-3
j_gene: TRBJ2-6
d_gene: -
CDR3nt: TGTGCCAGCAGTTACTCGGGGGTAACTAGCTCTGGGGCCAACGTCCTGACTTTC
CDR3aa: CASSYSGVTSSGANVLTF

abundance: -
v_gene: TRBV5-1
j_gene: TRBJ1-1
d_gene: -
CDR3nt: TGCGCAAGCAGCTTCGGCCCTGAGATGAACACTGAAGCTTTCTTT
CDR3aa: CASSFGPEMNTEAFF

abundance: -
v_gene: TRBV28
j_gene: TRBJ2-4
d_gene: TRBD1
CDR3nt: TGTGCCAGCAGTTTAATCGTGGACAGGGATACGTACTTC
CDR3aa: CASSLIVDRDTYF

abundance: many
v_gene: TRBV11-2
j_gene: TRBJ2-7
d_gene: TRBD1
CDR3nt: TGTGCCAGCAGCACTTCTCAGGGGGCTTCCTACGAGCAGTACTTC
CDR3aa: CASSTSQGASYEQYF

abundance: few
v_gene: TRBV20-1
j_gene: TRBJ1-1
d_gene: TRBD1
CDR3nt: TGCAGTGCTCACCCTTGGGGGACAGGTCGGACTGAAGCTTTCTTT
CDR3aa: CSAHPWGTGRTEAFF

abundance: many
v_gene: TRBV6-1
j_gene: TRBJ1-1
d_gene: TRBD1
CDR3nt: TGTGCCAGCAGCCCTCAGGACAGGGGGTGGACTGAAGCTTTCTTT
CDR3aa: CASSPQDRGWTEAFF

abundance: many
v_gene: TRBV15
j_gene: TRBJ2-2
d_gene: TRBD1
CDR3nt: TGTGCCACCAGCGGCAGACAGGGGGCGGACACCGGGGAGCTGTTTTTT
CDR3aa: CATSGRQGADTGELFF

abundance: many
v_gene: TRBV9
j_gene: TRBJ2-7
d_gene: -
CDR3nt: TGTGCCAGCAGCCCCCGCTTAAGGAACGAGCAGTACTTC
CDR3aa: CASSPRLRNEQYF

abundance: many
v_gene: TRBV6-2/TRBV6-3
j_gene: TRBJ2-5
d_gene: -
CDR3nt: TGTGCCAGCAGTTTTAGGGATTTTCAAGAGACCCAGTACTTC
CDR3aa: CASSFRDFQETQYF

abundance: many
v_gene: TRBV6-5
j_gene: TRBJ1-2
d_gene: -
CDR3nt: TGTGCCAGCACGGCTTTGGCAGGTCGGAACTATGGCTACACCTTC
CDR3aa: CASTALAGRNYGYTF

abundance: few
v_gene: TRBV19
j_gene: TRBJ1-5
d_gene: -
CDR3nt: TGTGCCAGTAGTATCGGATACTCCACCTCGGCGAGCAATCAGCCCCAGCATTTT
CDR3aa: CASSIGYSTSASNQPQHF

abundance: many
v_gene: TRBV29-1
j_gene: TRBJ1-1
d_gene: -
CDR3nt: TGCAGCGAGAGGGTGGGGAGCACTGAAGCTTTCTTT
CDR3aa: CSERVGSTEAFF

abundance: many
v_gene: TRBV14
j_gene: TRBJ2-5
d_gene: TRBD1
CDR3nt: TGTGCCAGCAGCCTAGAACCGGGACAGGGTGTGCAGCCTTTACAAGAGACCCAGTACTTC
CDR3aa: CASSLEPGQGVQPLQETQYF

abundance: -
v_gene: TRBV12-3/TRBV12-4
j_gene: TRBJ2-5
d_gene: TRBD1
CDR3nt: TGTGCCAGCAGTCCACACGGACAGGGGACGAAGACCCAGTACTTC
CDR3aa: CASSPHGQGTKTQYF

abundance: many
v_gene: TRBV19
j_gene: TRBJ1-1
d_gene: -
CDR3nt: TGTGCCAGTAGTATCATAGGCACTGAAGCTTTCTTT
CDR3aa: CASSIIGTEAFF

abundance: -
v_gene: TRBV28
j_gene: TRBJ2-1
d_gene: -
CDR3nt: TGTGCCAGCAGTTTACTCCTAGGTGGCAATGAGCAGTTCTTC
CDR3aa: CASSLLLGGNEQFF

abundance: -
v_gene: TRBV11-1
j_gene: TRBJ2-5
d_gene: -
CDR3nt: TGTGCCAGCAGCTCGAGGGGGGGCGACCAAGAGACCCAGTACTTC
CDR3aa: CASSSRGGDQETQYF

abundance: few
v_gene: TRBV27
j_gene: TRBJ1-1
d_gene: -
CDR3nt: TGTGCCAGCAGGGTGGGGGGGAAAGTCGGTGTCGCTGAAGCTTTCTTT
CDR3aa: CASRVGGKVGVAEAFF

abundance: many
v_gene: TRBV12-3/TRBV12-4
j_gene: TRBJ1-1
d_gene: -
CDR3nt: TGTGCCAGCAGTTCTGGGATGCCCGAAACTGAAGCTTTCTTT
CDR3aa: CASSSGMPETEAFF

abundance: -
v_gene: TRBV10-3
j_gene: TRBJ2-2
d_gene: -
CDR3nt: TGTGCCATCACGGGACCCAACACCGGGGAGCTGTTTTTT
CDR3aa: CAITGPNTGELFF

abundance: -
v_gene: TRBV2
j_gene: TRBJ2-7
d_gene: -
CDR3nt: TGTGCCAGCAGTGAGGGGACTGGTAATAGCGGCGACGAGCAGTACTTC
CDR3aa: CASSEGTGNSGDEQYF

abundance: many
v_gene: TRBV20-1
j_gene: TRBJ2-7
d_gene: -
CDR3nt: TGCAGTGCTAGTCCCAGGGTATACGAGCAGTACTTC
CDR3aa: CSASPRVYEQYF

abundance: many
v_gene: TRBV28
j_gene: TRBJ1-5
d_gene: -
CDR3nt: TGTGCCAGCAGTTTCGGGACCCGACCCCAGCATTTT
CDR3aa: CASSFGTRPQHF

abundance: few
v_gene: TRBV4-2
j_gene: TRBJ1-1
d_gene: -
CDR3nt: TGTGCCAGCAGCCAAGGTGGGGGCAGGGACACTGAAGCTTTCTTT
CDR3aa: CASSQGGGRDTEAFF

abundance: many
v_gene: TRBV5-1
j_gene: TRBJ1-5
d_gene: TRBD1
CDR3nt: TGCGCCAGCAGCTTGGAGGGGGCTTCGTATCAGCCCCAGCATTTT
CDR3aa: CASSLEGASYQPQHF

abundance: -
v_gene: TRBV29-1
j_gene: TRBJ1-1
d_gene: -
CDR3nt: TGCAGCGTTGAAGTCATGAGGGGAACTGAAGCTTTCTTT
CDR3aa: CSVEVMRGTEAFF